The 10 T cell receptor beta chains presented below share a single source sample, sequenced in a study of cytomegalovirus exposure and HLA in healthy donors. PCR used 60 Vbeta primers and 13 Jbeta primers. The method was immunoSEQ multiplex PCR; TCRdb's version includes in-frame clones alone and lacks a portion of them. The table lists 100,000 to 150,000 clones, roughly three quarters of them singletons. What was sequenced was PBMCs. Receptors originate from a woman aged 40 to 49 in good health and CMV-seronegative.

The V call is TRBV6-6, the J call TRBJ2-7; 12 bases line up with TRBD2. V shed 0 bases, J shed 6 bases, and the junction held 6 bases outside the gene matches. The germline gives CDR1 MNHNY, CDR2 SVGAGI (reference sequence). There are 16 residues in the CDR3. CDR3 nucleotides: TGTGCCAGCAGTTACTCGGCTAGCGGGAGGGCCGGCGAGCAGTACTTC. Protein product: CASSYSASGRAGEQYF.

DNA of the CDR3: TGTGCCATCACCCCCGGGACAGGGGACTACGAGCAGTACTTC. Encoded protein: CAITPGTGDYEQYF. The chain carries TRBV10-3 and TRBJ2-7; 10 positions match TRBD1. The germline V gene has CDR1 ENHRY and CDR2 SYGVKD. This CDR3 has 14 amino acids. Trimming at V came to 7 bases and at J to 3 bases, leaving 6 bases not matched to a gene.

The sample holds one count of this clone. The chain has TRBV4-1 and TRBJ2-7; TRBD2 matches 9 bases. After removal of 0 bases from V and 12 bases from J, the junction contained 6 bases not matched to a gene. The CDR3 extends over 13 amino acids. Germline V CDR1 and CDR2: MGHRA, YSYEKL. This CDR3 reads CASSQDRQREVYF. CDR3 sequence (DNA): TGCGCCAGCAGCCAAGATCGCCAGCGGGAGGTGTACTTC.

This clone was recorded only once. V gene TRBV5-4 combines with J gene TRBJ2-7; TRBD2 matches at 8 bases. The trim removed 4 bases at V and 0 bases at J, leaving 12 bases unmatched. The CDR3 runs 17 residues. CDR1 and CDR2 from the germline V gene are SGHNT and YYREEE (reference sequence). CDR3 bases: TGTGCCAGCAGCCCTAAAACGGGACTAGGAGTCTCCTACGAGCAGTACTTC. Protein: CASSPKTGLGVSYEQYF.

The CDR3: CASTPPEPGTTSPYEQYF. CDR3 nucleotide sequence: TGTGCCAGCACCCCCCCCGAGCCCGGGACTACCTCCCCCTACGAGCAGTACTTC. The gene calls are TRBV28 and TRBJ2-7; the match to TRBD2 covers 7 bases. The junction had 20 bases not matched to a gene; V was cut back by 7 bases and J by 2 bases. The CDR3 consists of 18 residues. CDR1 is MDHEN and CDR2 is SYDVKM in the germline V gene. Based on the CDR3 plus reference TRBV28 and TRBJ2-7, the full variable domain is DVKVTQSSRYLVKRTGEKVFLECVQDMDHENMFWYRQDPGLGLRLIYFSYDVKMKEKGDIPEGYSVSREKKERFSLILESASTNQTSMYLCASTPPEPGTTSPYEQYFGPGTRLTVT.

The chain carries TRBV6-5 and TRBJ1-1, with D perhaps TRBD1 (6 bases). V was shortened by 6 bases and J by 7 bases, with 21 bases between the two germline ends. CDR1 is MNHEY and CDR2 is SVGAGI in the germline V gene. The CDR3 covers 15 residues. CDR3 sequence: CASSPGGASRVEAFF. For the CDR3, the DNA is TGTGCCAGCAGCCCCGGGGGGGCATCAAGGGTTGAAGCTTTCTTT.

This clone was seen only a few times. The genes are TRBV27 and TRBJ1-4; D perhaps matches TRBD1 (6 bases). CDR3 size: 14 residues. V shed 5 bases and J shed 7 bases, with 14 bases lying between them. Germline CDR1 is MNHEY and CDR2 is SMNVEV (reference sequence). The CDR3 DNA reads TGTGCCAGCAGTCCGAGGGGGGGGACTGAAAAACTGTTTTTT. Its protein is CASSPRGGTEKLFF.

The chain links TRBV19 to TRBJ2-2; 8 bases map to TRBD2. Germline V lookup: CDR1 LNHDA, CDR2 SQIVND (reference sequence). The CDR3 covers 18 residues. V lost 4 bases and J lost 3; bases outside the gene matches: 13. The chain's CDR3 is CASSKRGLGLEHTGELFF. The CDR3 DNA reads TGTGCCAGTAGTAAGCGGGGATTGGGACTAGAGCACACCGGGGAGCTGTTTTTT.

This chain joins TRBV28 and TRBJ2-5, with TRBD1 matching 8 bases. This CDR3 has 15 residues. The J segment lost 5 bases and the V segment lost 4 bases, leaving 9 bases of the junction unmatched. The germline V gene encodes CDR1 MDHEN and CDR2 SYDVKM. CDR3 sequence: CASSSPGGRRETQYF. The CDR3 coding sequence is TGTGCCAGCAGTTCCCCAGGGGGCAGAAGGGAGACCCAGTACTTC.

This clone was observed once. The chain links TRBV5-4 to TRBJ2-1; D is undetermined. V shed 0 bases and J shed 0 bases, with 10 bases lying between them. CDR3 size: 16 residues. CDR1 and CDR2 from the germline V gene are SGHNT and YYREEE (reference sequence). For the CDR3, the DNA is TGTGCCAGCAGCTTGGGCGTCCCGAGCTCCTACAATGAGCAGTTCTTC. As protein: CASSLGVPSSYNEQFF.